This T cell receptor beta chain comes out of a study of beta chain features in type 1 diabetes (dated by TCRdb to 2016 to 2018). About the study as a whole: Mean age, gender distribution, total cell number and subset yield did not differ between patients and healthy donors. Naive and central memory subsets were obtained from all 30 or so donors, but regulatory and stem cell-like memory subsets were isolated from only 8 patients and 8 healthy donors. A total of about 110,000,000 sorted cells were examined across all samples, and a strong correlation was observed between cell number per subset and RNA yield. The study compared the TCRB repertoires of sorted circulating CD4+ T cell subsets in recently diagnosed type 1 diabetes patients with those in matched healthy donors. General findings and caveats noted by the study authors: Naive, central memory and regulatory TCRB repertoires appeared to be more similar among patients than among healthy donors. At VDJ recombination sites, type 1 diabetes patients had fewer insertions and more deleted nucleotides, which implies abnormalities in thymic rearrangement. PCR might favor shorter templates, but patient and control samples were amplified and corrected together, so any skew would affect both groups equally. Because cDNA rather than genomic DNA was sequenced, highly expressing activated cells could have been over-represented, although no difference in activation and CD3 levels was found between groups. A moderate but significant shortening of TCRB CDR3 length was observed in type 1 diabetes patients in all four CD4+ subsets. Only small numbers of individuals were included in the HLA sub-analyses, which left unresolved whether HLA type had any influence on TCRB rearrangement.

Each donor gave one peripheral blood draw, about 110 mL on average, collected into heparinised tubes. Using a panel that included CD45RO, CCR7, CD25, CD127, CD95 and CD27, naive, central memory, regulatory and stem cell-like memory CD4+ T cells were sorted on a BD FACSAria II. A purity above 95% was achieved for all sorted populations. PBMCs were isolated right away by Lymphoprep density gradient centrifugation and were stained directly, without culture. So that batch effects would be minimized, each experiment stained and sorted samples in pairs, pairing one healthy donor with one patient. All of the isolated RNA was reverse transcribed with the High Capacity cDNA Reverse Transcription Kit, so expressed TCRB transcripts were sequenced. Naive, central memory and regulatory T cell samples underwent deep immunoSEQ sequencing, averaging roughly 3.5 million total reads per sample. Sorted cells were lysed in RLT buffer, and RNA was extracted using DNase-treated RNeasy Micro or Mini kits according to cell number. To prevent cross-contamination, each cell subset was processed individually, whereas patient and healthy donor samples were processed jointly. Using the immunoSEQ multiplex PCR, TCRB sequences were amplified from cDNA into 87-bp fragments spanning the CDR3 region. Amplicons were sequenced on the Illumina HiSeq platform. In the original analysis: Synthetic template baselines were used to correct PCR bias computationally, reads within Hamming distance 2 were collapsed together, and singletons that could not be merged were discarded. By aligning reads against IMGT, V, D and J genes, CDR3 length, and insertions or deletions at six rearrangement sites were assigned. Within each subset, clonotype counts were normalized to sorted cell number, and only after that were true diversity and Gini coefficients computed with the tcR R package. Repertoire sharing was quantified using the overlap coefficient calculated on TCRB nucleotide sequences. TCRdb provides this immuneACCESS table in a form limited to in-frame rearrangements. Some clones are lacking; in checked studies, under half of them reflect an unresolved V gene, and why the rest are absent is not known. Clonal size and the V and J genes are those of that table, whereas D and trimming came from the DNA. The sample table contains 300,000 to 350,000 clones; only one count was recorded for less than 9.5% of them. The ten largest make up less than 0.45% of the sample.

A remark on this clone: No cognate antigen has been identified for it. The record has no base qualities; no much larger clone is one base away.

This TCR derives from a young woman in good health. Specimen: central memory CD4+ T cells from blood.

The DNA sequence is as follows: TGTGCCAGCAGCTTCCAGGGGAAGGCCCTCTACGAGCAGTACTTC. It specifies CASSFQGKALYEQYF. The rearrangement joined TRBV7-2 to TRBJ2-7; a weak D assignment points to TRBD1 (6 bases agree). The CDR3 runs 15 amino acids, cysteine and phenylalanine included. Solely the CDR3 DNA is kept, with 45 bases framed from the first base. Sequences SGHTA (CDR1) and FQGNSA (CDR2) are obtained from the germline V gene. At the junction V is shortened by 3 bases and J by 3 bases, with 15 bases in between.